This T cell receptor beta chain was profiled in a study of T cell responses to AZD1222 COVID-19 vaccine. Sequencing was performed with immunoSEQ multiplex PCR; in TCRdb, only in-frame clones are kept and a portion is missing. The repertoire holds more than 100,000 clones, with roughly 93% as singletons. As regards this clone: No antigen is known for it.

Whole-study results and caveats: The number of AZD1222 recipients seropositive at baseline was only 5 to 7. Only after the peak T cell response were repertoires sampled.

The sequence was obtained from an adult in good health. The sequenced sample was peripheral blood, obtained on day 0 of AZD1222 vaccination.

The CDR3 here is CSEGDKFTGYTF. DNA of the CDR3: TGCAGCGAAGGGGACAAATTTACTGGCTACACCTTC. The rearrangement links TRBV29-1 to TRBJ1-2, with D perhaps matching TRBD1 (6 bases). There are 12 residues in the CDR3. Trimming took 7 bases from V and 7 from J, leaving 16 bases between them. The germline CDR1 and CDR2 sequences are SQVTM and ANQGSEA.